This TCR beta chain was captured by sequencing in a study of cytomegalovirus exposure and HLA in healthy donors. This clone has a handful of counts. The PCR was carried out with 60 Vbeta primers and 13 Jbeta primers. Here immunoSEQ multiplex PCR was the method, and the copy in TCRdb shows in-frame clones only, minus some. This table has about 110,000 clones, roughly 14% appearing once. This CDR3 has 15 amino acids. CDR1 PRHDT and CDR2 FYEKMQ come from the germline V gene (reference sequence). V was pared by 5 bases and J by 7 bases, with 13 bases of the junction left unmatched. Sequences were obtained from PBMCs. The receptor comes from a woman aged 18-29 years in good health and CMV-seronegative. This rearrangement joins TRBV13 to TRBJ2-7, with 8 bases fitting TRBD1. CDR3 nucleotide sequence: TGTGCCAGCAGCCAAGGGACAGGCCATTTAAAAGAGCAGTACTTC. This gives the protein CASSQGTGHLKEQYF.